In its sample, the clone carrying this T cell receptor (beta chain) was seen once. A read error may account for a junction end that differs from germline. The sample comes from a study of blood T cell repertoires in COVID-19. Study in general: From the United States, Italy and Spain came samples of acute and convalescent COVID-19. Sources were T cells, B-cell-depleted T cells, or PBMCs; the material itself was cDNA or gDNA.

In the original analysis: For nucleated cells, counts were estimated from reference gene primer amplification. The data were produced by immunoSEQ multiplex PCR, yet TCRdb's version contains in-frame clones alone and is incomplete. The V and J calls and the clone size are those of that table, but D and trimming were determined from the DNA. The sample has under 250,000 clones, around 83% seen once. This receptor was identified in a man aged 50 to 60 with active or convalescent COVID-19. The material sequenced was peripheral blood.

As DNA, the CDR3 is TGTGCCAGCAGCTTAGCGGACAGGGTATCGAAAACCGGGGAGCTGTTTTTT. This codes for CASSLADRVSKTGELFF. This rearrangement joins TRBV11-2 to TRBJ2-2; 8 bases map to TRBD1. Germline V lookup: CDR1 SGHAT, CDR2 FQNNGV. The CDR3 is 17 amino acids.